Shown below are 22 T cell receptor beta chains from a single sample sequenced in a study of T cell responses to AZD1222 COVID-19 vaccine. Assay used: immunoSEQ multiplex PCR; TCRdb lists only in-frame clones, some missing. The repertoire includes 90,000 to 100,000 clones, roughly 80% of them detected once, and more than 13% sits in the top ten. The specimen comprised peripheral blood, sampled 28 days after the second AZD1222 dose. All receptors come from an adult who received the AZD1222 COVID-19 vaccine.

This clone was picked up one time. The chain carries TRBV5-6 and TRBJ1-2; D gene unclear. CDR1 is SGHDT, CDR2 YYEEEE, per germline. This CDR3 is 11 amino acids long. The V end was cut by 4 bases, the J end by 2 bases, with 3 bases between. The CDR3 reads CASSQNYGYTF. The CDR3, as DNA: TGTGCCAGCAGCCAAAACTATGGCTACACCTTC.

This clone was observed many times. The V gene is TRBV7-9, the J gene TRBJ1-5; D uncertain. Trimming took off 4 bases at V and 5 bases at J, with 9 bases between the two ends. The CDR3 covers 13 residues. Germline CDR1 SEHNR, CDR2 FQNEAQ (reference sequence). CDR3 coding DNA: TGTGCCAGCAGCTCTGGGAGTTATCAGCCCCAGCATTTT. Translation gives CASSSGSYQPQHF.

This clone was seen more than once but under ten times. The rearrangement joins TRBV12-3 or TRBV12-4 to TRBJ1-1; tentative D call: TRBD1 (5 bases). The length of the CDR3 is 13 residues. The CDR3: CALLSPVGPEAFF. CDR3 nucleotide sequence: TGTGCTCTTCTTTCTCCGGTGGGGCCTGAAGCTTTCTTT.

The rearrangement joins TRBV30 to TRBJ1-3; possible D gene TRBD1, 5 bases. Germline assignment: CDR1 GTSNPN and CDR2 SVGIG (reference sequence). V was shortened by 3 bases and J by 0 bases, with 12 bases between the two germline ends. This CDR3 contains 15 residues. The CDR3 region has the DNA TGTGCCTGGAGCCCTCCGGGGCCCTCTGGAAACACCATATATTTT. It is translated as CAWSPPGPSGNTIYF.

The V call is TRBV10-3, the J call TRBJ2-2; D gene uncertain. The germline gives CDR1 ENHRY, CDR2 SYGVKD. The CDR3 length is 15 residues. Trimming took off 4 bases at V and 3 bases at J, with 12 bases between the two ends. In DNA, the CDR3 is TGTGCCATCAGTGCACAGCCGGCGGACACCGGGGAGCTGTTTTTT. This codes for CAISAQPADTGELFF.

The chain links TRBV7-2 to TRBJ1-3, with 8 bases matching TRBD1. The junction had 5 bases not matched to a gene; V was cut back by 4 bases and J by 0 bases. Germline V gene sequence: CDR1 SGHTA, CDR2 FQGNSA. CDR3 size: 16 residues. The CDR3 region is CASSSFGTGSGNTIYF. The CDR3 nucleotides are TGTGCCAGCAGCTCATTTGGGACAGGCTCTGGAAACACCATATATTTT.

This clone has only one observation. The CDR3 reads CASSRQELPGELFF. The CDR3 bases are TGTGCCAGCAGCCGACAGGAGCTCCCCGGGGAGCTGTTTTTT. This chain joins TRBV21-1 and TRBJ2-2; the table calls TRBD1, which could not be checked here. TRBV21-1 is a known pseudogene. The CDR3 runs to 14 residues.

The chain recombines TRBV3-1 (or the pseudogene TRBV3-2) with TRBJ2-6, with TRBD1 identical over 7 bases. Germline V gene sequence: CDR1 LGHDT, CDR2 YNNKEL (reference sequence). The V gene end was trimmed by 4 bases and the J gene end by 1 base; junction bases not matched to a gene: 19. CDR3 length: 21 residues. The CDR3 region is CASSRRLLVSGGQSGANVLTF. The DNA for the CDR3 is TGTGCCAGCAGCCGGCGTCTCTTAGTATCAGGGGGACAGTCTGGGGCCAACGTCCTGACTTTC.

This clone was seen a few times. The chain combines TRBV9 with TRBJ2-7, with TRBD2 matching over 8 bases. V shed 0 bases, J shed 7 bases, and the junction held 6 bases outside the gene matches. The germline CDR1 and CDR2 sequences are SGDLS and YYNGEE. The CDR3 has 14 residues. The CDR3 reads CASSVGVAGLEQYF. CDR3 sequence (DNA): TGTGCCAGCAGCGTAGGAGTAGCGGGGCTTGAGCAGTACTTC.

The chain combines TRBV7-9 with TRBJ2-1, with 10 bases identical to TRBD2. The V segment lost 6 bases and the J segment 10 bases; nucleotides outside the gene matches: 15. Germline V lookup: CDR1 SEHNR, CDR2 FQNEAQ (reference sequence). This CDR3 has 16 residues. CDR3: CASSSWALAGVEEQFF. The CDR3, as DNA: TGTGCCAGCAGTTCCTGGGCCCTAGCGGGAGTAGAGGAGCAGTTCTTC. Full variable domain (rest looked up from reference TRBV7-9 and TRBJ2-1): DTGVSQNPRHKITKRGQNVTFRCDPISEHNRLYWYRQTLGQGPEFLTYFQNEAQLEKSRLLSDRFSAERPKGSFSTLEIQRTEQGDSAMYLCASSSWALAGVEEQFFGPGTRLTVL.

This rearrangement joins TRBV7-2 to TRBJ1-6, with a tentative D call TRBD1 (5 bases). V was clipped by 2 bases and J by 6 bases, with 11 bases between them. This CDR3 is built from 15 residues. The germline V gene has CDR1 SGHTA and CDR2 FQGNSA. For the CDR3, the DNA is TGTGCCAGCAGCTTAATCGTCCAGGGTAATTCACCCCTCCACTTT. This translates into CASSLIVQGNSPLHF.

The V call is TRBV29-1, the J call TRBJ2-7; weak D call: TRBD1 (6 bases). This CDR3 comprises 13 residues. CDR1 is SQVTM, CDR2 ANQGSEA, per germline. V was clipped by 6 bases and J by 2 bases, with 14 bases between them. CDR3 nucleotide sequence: TGCAGCGTAAAAACACAGGGCCCCTACGAGCAGTACTTC. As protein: CSVKTQGPYEQYF.

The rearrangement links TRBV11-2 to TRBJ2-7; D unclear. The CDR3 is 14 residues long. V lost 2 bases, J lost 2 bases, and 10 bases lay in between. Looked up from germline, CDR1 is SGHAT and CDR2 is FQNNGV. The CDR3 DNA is TGTGCCAGCAGCTTAAGGGCAGAGACCTACGAGCAGTACTTC. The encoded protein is CASSLRAETYEQYF.

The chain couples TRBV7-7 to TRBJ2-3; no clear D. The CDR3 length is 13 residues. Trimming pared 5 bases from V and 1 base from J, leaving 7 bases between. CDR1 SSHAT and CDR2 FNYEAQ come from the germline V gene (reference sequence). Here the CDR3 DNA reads TGTGCCAGCAGCGTCCGGCGCACAGATACGCAGTATTTT. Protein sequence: CASSVRRTDTQYF.

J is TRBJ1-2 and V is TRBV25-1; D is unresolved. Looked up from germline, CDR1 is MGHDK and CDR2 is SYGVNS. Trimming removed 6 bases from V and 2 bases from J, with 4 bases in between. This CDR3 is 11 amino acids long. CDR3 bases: TGTGCCAGCAGCGGAAACTATGGCTACACCTTC. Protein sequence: CASSGNYGYTF.

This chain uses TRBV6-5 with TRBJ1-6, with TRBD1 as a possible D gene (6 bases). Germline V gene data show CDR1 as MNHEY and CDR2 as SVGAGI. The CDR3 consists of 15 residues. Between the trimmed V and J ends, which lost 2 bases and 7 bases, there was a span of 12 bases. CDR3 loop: CASSYRAGANSPLHF. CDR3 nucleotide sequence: TGTGCCAGCAGTTACCGGGCGGGGGCGAATTCACCCCTCCACTTT.

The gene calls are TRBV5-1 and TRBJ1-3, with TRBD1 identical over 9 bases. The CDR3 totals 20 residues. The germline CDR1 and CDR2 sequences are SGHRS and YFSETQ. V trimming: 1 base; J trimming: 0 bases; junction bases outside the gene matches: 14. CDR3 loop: CASSLFSGQGLTTSGNTIYF. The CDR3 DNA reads TGCGCCAGCAGCTTGTTTTCGGGACAGGGTTTAACAACCTCTGGAAACACCATATATTTT.

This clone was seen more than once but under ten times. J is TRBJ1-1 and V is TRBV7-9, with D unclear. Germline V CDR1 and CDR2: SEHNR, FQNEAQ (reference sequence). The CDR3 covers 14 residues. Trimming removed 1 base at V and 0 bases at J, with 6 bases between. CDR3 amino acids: CASSLGQLNTEAFF. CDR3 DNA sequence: TGTGCCAGCAGCTTAGGGCAGTTGAACACTGAAGCTTTCTTT.

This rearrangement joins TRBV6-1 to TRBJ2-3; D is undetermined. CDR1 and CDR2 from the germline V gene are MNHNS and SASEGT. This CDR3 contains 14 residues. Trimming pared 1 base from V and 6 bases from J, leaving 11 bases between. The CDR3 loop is CASSEGIASDTQYF. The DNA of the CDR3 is TGTGCCAGCAGTGAAGGGATAGCTTCTGATACGCAGTATTTT.

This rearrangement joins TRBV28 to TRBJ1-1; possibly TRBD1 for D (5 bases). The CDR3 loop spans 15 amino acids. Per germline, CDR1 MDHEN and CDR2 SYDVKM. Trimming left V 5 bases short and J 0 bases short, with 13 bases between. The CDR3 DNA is TGTGCCAGCAGTCCGCCGGGACCCATGAACACTGAAGCTTTCTTT. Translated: CASSPPGPMNTEAFF.

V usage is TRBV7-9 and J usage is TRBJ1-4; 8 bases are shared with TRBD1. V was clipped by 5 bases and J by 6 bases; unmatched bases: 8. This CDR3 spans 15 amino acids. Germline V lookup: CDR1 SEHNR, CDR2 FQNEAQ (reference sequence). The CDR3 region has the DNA TGTGCCAGCAGCCGCACCACAGGGGGTGATGAAAAACTGTTTTTT. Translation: CASSRTTGGDEKLFF.

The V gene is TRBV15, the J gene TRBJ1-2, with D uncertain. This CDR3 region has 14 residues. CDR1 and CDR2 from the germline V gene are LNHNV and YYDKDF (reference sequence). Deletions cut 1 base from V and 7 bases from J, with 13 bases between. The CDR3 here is CATSRALEGSGYTF. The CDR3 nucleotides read TGTGCCACCAGCAGAGCTCTGGAGGGTTCTGGCTACACCTTC. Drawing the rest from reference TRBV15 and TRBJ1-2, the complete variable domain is DAMVIQNPRYQVTQFGKPVTLSCSQTLNHNVMYWYQQKSSQAPKLLFHYYDKDFNNEADTPDNFQSRRPNTSFCFLDIRSPGLGDTAMYLCATSRALEGSGYTFGSGTRLTVV.